This T cell receptor (beta chain) was documented in a study of T cell changes during pregnancy in multiple sclerosis. Measured with immunoSEQ multiplex PCR; TCRdb has only the in-frame clones, and not every one. The repertoire has roughly 41,000 clones, roughly 94% of them found once; the top ten carry about 1.7%. The germline V gene has CDR1 SGHTA and CDR2 FQGNSA. Trimming shortened V by 5 bases and J by 4 bases, and 8 bases separated the two germline ends. CDR3 size: 12 residues. The clonotype originates from a female donor with multiple sclerosis, enrolled in a pregnancy study. Source: peripheral blood, taken in the third trimester of pregnancy. The chain couples TRBV7-2 to TRBJ2-5, with D possibly being TRBD1 (6 bases). For the CDR3, the DNA is TGTGCCAGCAGCGCAGGGGCAGAGACCCAGTACTTC. It encodes CASSAGAETQYF. Combining the CDR3 with reference TRBV7-2 and TRBJ2-5 gives the whole variable domain GAGVSQSPSNKVTEKGKDVELRCDPISGHTALYWYRQSLGQGLEFLIYFQGNSAPDKSGLPSDRFSAERTGGSVSTLTIQRTQQEDSAVYLCASSAGAETQYFGPGTRLLVL.